The rows below give T cell receptor beta chains drawn from one sample of a study of T cells in localized non-small cell lung cancer. Clones were read by immunoSEQ multiplex PCR, and TCRdb kept only the in-frame ones, dropping some. This sample has about 47,000 clones, with about 88% found just once. The sequenced sample was PBMCs, obtained before any cancer treatment. These TCRs come from a man aged 35-75 years with stage II lung adenocarcinoma. CDR3s include the opening cysteine and the closing phenylalanine or tryptophan. A D gene is named only where the DNA matches it firmly. Rows give clone size only sometimes, using once, few, many, or a class for an expanded clone.

d_call clone_size j_call v_call cdr3_aa cdr3_nt
NA NA TRBJ1-1 TRBV5-5 CASSGGMNTEAFF TGTGCCAGCTCCGGGGGGATGAACACTGAAGCTTTCTTT
TRBD2 NA TRBJ2-2 TRBV5-4 CASGPRAGGNTGELFF TGTGCCAGCGGCCCCCGGGCGGGGGGTAACACCGGGGAGCTGTTTTTT
TRBD1 NA TRBJ1-5 TRBV30 CAWSVGTGALGNQPQHF TGTGCCTGGAGTGTAGGGACAGGGGCCTTGGGCAATCAGCCCCAGCATTTT
TRBD1 NA TRBJ1-3 TRBV30 CAWSVQGLVSSGNTIYF TGTGCCTGGAGTGTACAGGGGCTTGTTAGCTCTGGAAACACCATATATTTT
NA NA TRBJ1-1 TRBV18 CASSPSPQWALSLNTEAFF TGTGCCAGCTCACCATCCCCCCAGTGGGCACTTTCGTTGAACACTGAAGCTTTCTTT
NA NA TRBJ1-6 TRBV7-3 CASSAGAGNSPLHF TGTGCCAGCAGCGCAGGGGCAGGTAATTCACCCCTCCACTTT
NA NA TRBJ2-3 TRBV5-5 CASSLATGDTQYF TGTGCCAGCAGCTTGGCCACGGGAGATACGCAGTATTTT
TRBD1 few TRBJ1-6 TRBV2 CASKMDPTGTGGSPLHF TGTGCCAGCAAGATGGATCCTACCGGGACAGGAGGATCACCCCTCCACTTT
NA NA TRBJ1-6 TRBV6-4 CASSYSLNSPLHF TGTGCCAGCAGTTACTCTCTGAATTCACCCCTCCACTTT
NA NA TRBJ1-2 TRBV6-1 CASSDPPGDYGYTF TGTGCCAGCAGTGATCCACCAGGAGACTATGGCTACACCTTC
TRBD1 NA TRBJ1-4 TRBV7-8 CASSRGTGGEKLFF TGTGCCAGCAGCCGTGGGACAGGAGGGGAAAAACTGTTTTTT
TRBD1 NA TRBJ2-2 TRBV19 CASSIEGATGELFF TGTGCCAGTAGTATTGAGGGGGCCACCGGGGAGCTGTTTTTT
NA few TRBJ1-2 TRBV6-5 CASSYGHGFRTGYTF TGTGCCAGCAGTTACGGGCACGGATTTAGGACGGGCTACACCTTC
TRBD1 NA TRBJ1-5 TRBV27 CASSLGQFQPQHF TGTGCCAGCAGTTTGGGACAGTTTCAGCCCCAGCATTTT
NA NA TRBJ2-3 TRBV27 CASSLSRVGGSTDTQYF TGTGCCAGCAGTTTATCTCGCGTGGGGGGTAGCACAGATACGCAGTATTTT
TRBD2 NA TRBJ2-2 TRBV10-2 CASLGGLAVPTANTGELFF TGCGCCAGCCTGGGTGGACTAGCGGTCCCCACAGCGAACACCGGGGAGCTGTTTTTT
NA medium-sized TRBJ1-6 TRBV7-2 CASSLDLDTPLHF TGTGCCAGCAGCTTAGACTTAGATACACCCCTCCACTTT
TRBD1 NA TRBJ2-3 TRBV5-1 CASSPGQSTDTQYF TGCGCCAGCAGCCCGGGACAGAGCACAGATACGCAGTATTTT
NA NA TRBJ1-1 TRBV5-1 CASSYTGWLNTEAFF TGCGCCAGCAGCTACACAGGGTGGTTGAACACTGAAGCTTTCTTT
TRBD1 NA TRBJ1-2 TRBV6-1 CASRTGIYGYTF TGTGCCAGCCGGACAGGGATCTATGGCTACACCTTC
TRBD1 few TRBJ2-1 TRBV27 CASSSLTGFLYNEQFF TGTGCCAGCAGCTCCCTGACAGGGTTCCTCTACAATGAGCAGTTCTTC
NA NA TRBJ1-6 TRBV9 CASSPGPREPNSPLHF TGTGCCAGCAGCCCGGGACCCCGAGAGCCAAATTCACCCCTCCACTTT